This T cell receptor (beta chain) was captured in a study of cytomegalovirus exposure and HLA in healthy donors. PCR amplification relied on 60 Vbeta primers (plus 13 Jbeta primers). As handled by the study authors: Later work found 65 million to 85 million unique TCR beta chains, with 10 million to 14 million shared. Some clones are missing from TCRdb's copy, which holds only in-frame ones; the method was immunoSEQ multiplex PCR. V and J calls and clone size are given by that table; D and trimming were obtained from the DNA. The data show 98,000 or so clones, approximately 71% seen once. The germline gives CDR1 LNHNV, CDR2 YYDKDF (reference sequence). The CDR3 has 13 residues. V lost 5 bases to trimming and J lost 5 bases; unmatched junction nucleotides: 5. Overall study results and limits: Later analysis suggested most CMV-associated TCR beta chains were HLA-restricted. Reported findings show TCR beta sequences accurately forecast HLA-A and HLA-B alleles in most subjects. Using a false discovery rate of 0.05, a later analysis showed that 15,000 to 20,000 TCR beta sequences were associated with HLA alleles.

With respect to this clone: Its antigen is as yet unknown.

This TCR derives from a female donor in good health and CMV-seronegative. The chain links TRBV15 to TRBJ1-1; 7 bases are shared with TRBD1. Sequenced material: PBMCs. The CDR3 bases are TGTGCCACCAGCGGGGGGACAGTTACTGAAGCTTTCTTT. It codes for CATSGGTVTEAFF.